Presented here are 3 T cell receptor beta chains from one specimen sequenced in a study of cytomegalovirus exposure and HLA in healthy donors. PCR employed 60 Vbeta and 13 Jbeta primers. The assay was immunoSEQ multiplex PCR, and TCRdb's table has in-frame clones only and misses some. The sample includes 120,000 to 150,000 clones, 82% seen only once; the top ten take about 3.4%. Specimen: PBMCs. All receptors come from a man younger than 35 in good health and CMV-seropositive.

The gene calls are TRBV28 and TRBJ2-7; D is perhaps TRBD1 (6 bases). The CDR3 length is 13 residues. Trimming stripped 7 bases from V and 5 bases from J, with 15 bases between. CDR1 is MDHEN, CDR2 SYDVKM, per germline. The CDR3 here is CASIRGGGDEQYF. The CDR3, as DNA: TGTGCCAGCATCCGGGGTGGGGGCGACGAGCAGTACTTC.

This clone was seen only a few times. CDR3 nucleotides: TGTGCCAGCAGCCCCTGGGACCCCTGGCGGGAGGATTTCTACAATGAGCAGTTCTTC. Amino acids: CASSPWDPWREDFYNEQFF. The chain couples TRBV11-2 to TRBJ2-1, with 8 bases that match TRBD2. Trimming at V came to 5 bases and at J to 3 bases, leaving 18 bases not matched to a gene. Germline CDR1 and CDR2: SGHAT and FQNNGV. The CDR3 has 19 residues.

This chain uses TRBV7-6 with TRBJ1-2, with 7 bases that match TRBD1. Per the germline V gene, CDR1 is SGHVS and CDR2 is FNYEAQ. There are 15 residues in the CDR3. V was clipped by 4 bases and J by 8 bases; unmatched bases: 13. The CDR3 protein is CASSSTGGGADGYTF. The CDR3 DNA sequence: TGTGCCAGCAGCTCCACGGGAGGGGGCGCGGACGGCTACACCTTC.